One sample yielded the 22 T cell receptor beta chains listed below, sequenced in a study of blood T cell repertoires in COVID-19. Here immunoSEQ multiplex PCR was the method, and the copy in TCRdb shows in-frame clones only, minus some. The sample shows more than 65,000 clones, about 76% of them seen only once. The sequencing sample was made of peripheral blood. Receptors originate from an elderly woman with active or convalescent COVID-19.

V usage is TRBV6-5 and J usage is TRBJ2-7; D call uncertain. The CDR3 spans 12 residues. V dropped 2 bases and J dropped 9 bases, with 11 bases sitting between them. Germline CDR1 is MNHEY and CDR2 is SVGAGI. CDR3 sequence: CASSYPWSRQYF. CDR3 nucleotides: TGTGCCAGCAGTTACCCGTGGTCGCGGCAGTACTTC.

V gene TRBV6-5 combines with J gene TRBJ1-5; D not certain. V was shortened by 6 bases and J by 0 bases, with 9 bases between the two germline ends. Germline V gene sequence: CDR1 MNHEY, CDR2 SVGAGI. The CDR3 has 14 residues. The CDR3 DNA follows: TGTGCCAGCAGGGAGGGTTATAGCAATCAGCCCCAGCATTTT. Its protein is CASREGYSNQPQHF.

V is TRBV7-9 and J is TRBJ1-1; D call uncertain. Between the trimmed V and J ends, which lost 6 bases and 1 base, there was a span of 6 bases. There are 12 residues in the CDR3. Germline CDR1 is SEHNR and CDR2 is FQNEAQ (reference sequence). CDR3 loop: CASRLQNTEAFF. CDR3 nucleotides: TGTGCCAGCAGACTTCAGAACACTGAAGCTTTCTTT.

The chain recombines TRBV10-3 with TRBJ2-5; 8 nucleotides line up with TRBD2. J was trimmed by 5 bases and V by 0 bases; bases with no gene match: 5. The CDR3 runs to 15 residues. The V gene's germline CDR1 is ENHRY and CDR2 SYGVKD. The CDR3 DNA reads as TGTGCCATCAGTGAGTCACGGGGGGGGCAGGAGACCCAGTACTTC. It codes for CAISESRGGQETQYF.

CDR3 sequence: CASIDGLAGTETQYF. Written as DNA, the CDR3 is TGTGCCAGCATCGACGGACTAGCGGGGACAGAGACCCAGTACTTC. The gene calls are TRBV7-9 and TRBJ2-5; 12 positions agree with TRBD2. Unmatched junction bases numbered 7, after V lost 7 bases and J lost 4 bases. This CDR3 has 15 amino acids. Germline CDR1 reads SEHNR; CDR2 reads FQNEAQ (reference sequence).

The rearrangement links TRBV28 to TRBJ2-7; D perhaps matches TRBD2 (7 bases). Trimming removed 5 bases at V and 5 bases at J, with 22 bases between. CDR1 is MDHEN, CDR2 SYDVKM, per germline. The CDR3 has 16 residues. This CDR3 reads CASSVPGGGKENEQYF. CDR3 coding DNA: TGTGCCAGCAGTGTACCCGGCGGGGGCAAAGAGAACGAGCAGTACTTC.

Comment on this clone: Other DNA variants within this sample encode the same CDR3. The chain carries TRBV2 and TRBJ2-1, with TRBD2 matching 13 bases. The J segment lost 4 bases and the V segment lost 5 bases, leaving 8 bases of the junction unmatched. The CDR3 extends over 17 amino acids. From germline, CDR1 is SNHLY and CDR2 FYNNEI. CDR3 loop: CASSYSGLAGVYNEQFF. CDR3 DNA sequence: TGTGCCAGCAGTTACTCTGGACTAGCGGGGGTTTACAATGAGCAGTTCTTC.

This chain links TRBV5-1 with TRBJ1-3; no reliable D call. Germline lookup yields CDR1 SGHRS and CDR2 YFSETQ. CDR3 length: 15 amino acids. The V gene lost 0 bases and the J gene lost 7 bases, with 14 bases spanning the gap. CDR3 bases: TGCGCCAGCAGCTTGGACGCGACGGGATGGAACACCATATATTTT. As protein: CASSLDATGWNTIYF.

V is TRBV19 and J is TRBJ1-2; D is unclear. The CDR3 is 13 amino acids. V gave up 5 bases and J gave up 3 bases, with 10 bases separating them. CDR1 is LNHDA, CDR2 SQIVND, per germline (reference sequence). CDR3 nucleotide sequence: TGTGCCAGTAGTCTCCAGGTAGACTATGGCTACACCTTC. This gives the protein CASSLQVDYGYTF.

The genes are TRBV5-1 and TRBJ1-2; the D is unclear. Germline CDR1 reads SGHRS; CDR2 reads YFSETQ. Trimming cost V 2 bases and J 0 bases, with 8 bases left between them. There are 14 residues in the CDR3. CDR3 sequence (DNA): TGCGCCAGCAGCTTAAGCCCCCCTAACTATGGCTACACCTTC. Amino acid sequence: CASSLSPPNYGYTF.

V gene TRBV29-1 combines with J gene TRBJ2-2, with 8 bases lining up with TRBD1. Germline trimming cut 4 bases from V and 4 bases from J; bases unmatched to any gene: 2. The CDR3 loop spans 13 amino acids. The germline gives CDR1 SQVTM, CDR2 ANQGSEA. CDR3 residues: CSVGTGITGELFF. CDR3 DNA: TGCAGCGTTGGGACAGGGATCACCGGGGAGCTGTTTTTT.

The gene calls are TRBV18 and TRBJ2-7, with a tentative D call TRBD1 (6 bases). V was trimmed by 5 bases and J by 2 bases, leaving 16 bases between them. This CDR3 is built from 15 residues. The germline gives CDR1 KGHSH, CDR2 LQKENI. The CDR3 DNA is TGTGCCAGCTCAACTAACCCCAGGGGTCCCTACGAGCAGTACTTC. It encodes CASSTNPRGPYEQYF.

The rearrangement joins TRBV28 to TRBJ2-5; D uncertain. Deletions cut 5 bases from V and 0 bases from J, with 16 bases between. The CDR3 has 16 residues. CDR1 is MDHEN and CDR2 is SYDVKM in the germline V gene. CDR3 region: CASSNGAHQYQETQYF. The CDR3 DNA sequence: TGTGCCAGCAGTAACGGAGCGCATCAGTACCAAGAGACCCAGTACTTC. Full variable domain (missing parts from reference TRBV28 and TRBJ2-5): DVKVTQSSRYLVKRTGEKVFLECVQDMDHENMFWYRQDPGLGLRLIYFSYDVKMKEKGDIPEGYSVSREKKERFSLILESASTNQTSMYLCASSNGAHQYQETQYFGPGTRLLVL.

The chain combines TRBV19 with TRBJ2-2; no reliable D call. Trimming stripped 3 bases from V and 4 bases from J, with 6 bases between. Germline assignment: CDR1 LNHDA and CDR2 SQIVND (reference sequence). The CDR3 loop spans 13 amino acids. CDR3 region: CASSIQATGELFF. CDR3 coding DNA: TGTGCCAGTAGTATTCAGGCCACCGGGGAGCTGTTTTTT.

The sample holds many counts of this clone. As DNA, the CDR3 is TGCGCCAGCAGCCCCCGGGGGGGGACTTACGAGCAGTACTTC. Translating gives CASSPRGGTYEQYF. The V and J genes are TRBV5-1 and TRBJ2-7, with 8 bases aligning to TRBD2. The junction had 7 bases not matched to a gene; V was cut back by 4 bases and J by 4 bases. Germline loops: CDR1 SGHRS, CDR2 YFSETQ. The CDR3 runs to 14 residues.

This clone occurred once. Other nucleotide sequences from this sample produce the same CDR3. The chain has TRBV19 and TRBJ2-2, with 8 bases identical to TRBD2. Trimming removed 1 base from V and 5 bases from J; junction bases left unmatched: 12. This CDR3 comprises 18 residues. Germline assignment: CDR1 LNHDA and CDR2 SQIVND (reference sequence). DNA for the CDR3: TGTGCCAGTAGTATAGCGGGGGGGCTGTTCCAAGGAACCGGGGAGCTGTTTTTT. This sequence encodes CASSIAGGLFQGTGELFF. The variable domain in full, with the rest retrieved from reference TRBV19 and TRBJ2-2, is DGGITQSPKYLFRKEGQNVTLSCEQNLNHDAMYWYRQDPGQGLRLIYYSQIVNDFQKGDIAEGYSVSREKKESFPLTVTSAQKNPTAFYLCASSIAGGLFQGTGELFFGEGSRLTVL.

V gene TRBV7-2 combines with J gene TRBJ1-6, with no clear D. V was pared by 1 base and J by 1 base, with 8 bases between. The CDR3 loop spans 16 amino acids. Germline CDR1 is SGHTA and CDR2 is FQGNSA. The CDR3 is CASSLGGRSYNSPLHF. In DNA form, the CDR3 reads TGTGCCAGCAGCTTAGGAGGGAGATCCTATAATTCACCCCTCCACTTT.

This clone was counted at least ten times. The rearrangement joins TRBV7-3 to TRBJ1-2, with no clear D. V shed 4 bases and J shed 5 bases, with 8 bases lying between them. This CDR3 is built from 12 residues. Looked up from germline, CDR1 is SGHTA and CDR2 is FQGTGA. CDR3 sequence: CASSSSGYGYTF. The DNA of the CDR3 is TGTGCCAGCAGCTCGAGCGGGTATGGCTACACCTTC.

V gene TRBV10-3 combines with J gene TRBJ1-1; possibly TRBD1 for D (6 bases). The CDR3 runs 17 residues. Trimming removed 2 bases at V and 5 bases at J, with 21 bases between. Germline lookup yields CDR1 ENHRY and CDR2 SYGVKD. The chain's CDR3 is CAISEVGGLIRRTEAFF. The CDR3 DNA sequence: TGTGCCATCAGTGAGGTTGGGGGCTTAATTAGAAGAACTGAAGCTTTCTTT.

The V gene is TRBV7-9, the J gene TRBJ1-5, with D perhaps TRBD1 (6 bases). The germline CDR1 and CDR2 sequences are SEHNR and FQNEAQ (reference sequence). V was clipped by 5 bases and J by 6 bases, with 14 bases between them. CDR3 length: 14 amino acids. The CDR3 is CASSREGGSQPQHF. The CDR3 nucleotides are TGTGCCAGCAGCCGGGAGGGGGGAAGTCAGCCCCAGCATTTT.

This chain connects TRBV3-1 (or the pseudogene TRBV3-2) to TRBJ2-5; 11 positions match TRBD2. Trimming cost V 4 bases and J 3 bases; bases outside gene matches: 7. The germline CDR1 and CDR2 sequences are LGHDT and YNNKEL (reference sequence). CDR3 length: 16 amino acids. The CDR3 DNA sequence: TGTGCCAGCAGCCCTTGGGATAGCGGGGGGGAAGAGACCCAGTACTTC. It is translated as CASSPWDSGGEETQYF.

With regard to this clone: An end of the junction differs from the germline gene, which may be a read error. The chain links TRBV10-1 to TRBJ2-5, with TRBD2 identical over 14 bases. The CDR3 spans 14 residues. Germline V CDR1 and CDR2: WNHNN, SYGVQD (reference sequence). The CDR3 protein is CASSDQGLAGGGDF. The CDR3 region has the DNA TGCGCCAGCAGTGACCAAGGACTAGCGGGGGGCGGGGACTTC.